This TCR beta chain derives from a study of glioma-infiltrating T cells after dendritic cell vaccination. Sequenced by immunoSEQ multiplex PCR; TCRdb stores in-frame clones only, minus some. Of about 82,000 clones in the sample, 70% to 90% are singletons; the top ten hold more than 3%. This receptor was taken from a human donor with glioblastoma. The sample in question was blood, obtained before dendritic cell vaccination.

CDR3 sequence: CASSQQGNQPQHF. The DNA for the CDR3 is TGTGCCAGCTCACAACAGGGGAATCAGCCCCAGCATTTT. The chain combines TRBV18 with TRBJ1-5; TRBD1 aligns across 7 bases. V lost 4 bases, J lost 4 bases, and 1 base stayed unmatched. Germline CDR1 is KGHSH and CDR2 is LQKENI. This CDR3 contains 13 residues.